The 14 T cell receptor beta chains below were found in one sample sequenced in a study of CD8 T cells in Susac syndrome (dated by TCRdb to the late 2010s). The library was generated by the immunoSEQ multiplex PCR assay. RNA was extracted with the RNeasy kit and roughly 0.45 to 1 ug was reverse transcribed using random hexamers. TCRdb itself trimmed the public reads at Q25 with fastp, ran MiXCR and retained productive beta chains. Duplicate CDR3 protein sequences are folded into a single record with the most common DNA and genes. The sample table holds around 300,000 distinct CDR3 sequences, of which 89% were seen once. Jointly, the top ten make up around 0.18% of the sample. Material: CD8+ T cells from PBMCs. The receptors were gathered from a human donor with multiple sclerosis.

This clonotype was detected only a few times. The chain recombines TRBV4-3 with TRBJ2-6, with D maybe TRBD2 (5 bases). Germline V gene lookup returns CDR1 LGHNA and CDR2 YSLEER. The CDR3 contains 17 residues. The germline V and J ends were trimmed by 0 bases and 1 base, with 10 bases remaining between them. The CDR3 coding sequence is TGCGCCAGCAGCCAAGAAAGTTCGGGATCTGGGGCCAACGTCCTGACTTTC. Translation: CASSQESSGSGANVLTF.

This clonotype was observed a single time. V gene TRBV19 combines with J gene TRBJ2-1; either TRBD1 or TRBD2 may fit D (5 bases each). In germline, CDR1 is LNHDA, CDR2 SQIVND (reference sequence). The CDR3 has 13 amino acids. V shed 3 bases and J shed 7 bases, with 10 bases lying between them. The CDR3 loop is CASSISWGNEQFF. The CDR3 region has the DNA TGTGCCAGTAGTATTTCCTGGGGGAATGAGCAGTTCTTC.

The V call is TRBV6-2 or TRBV6-3, the J call TRBJ1-2; 7 nucleotides align to TRBD1. CDR1 and CDR2 (germline): MNHEY, SVGEGT. Trimming cost V 6 bases and J 4 bases; bases outside gene matches: 8. The CDR3 runs 14 residues. The CDR3 bases are TGTGCCAGCAGCCGGGGGGACAGCTTCTATGGCTACACCTTC. Protein product: CASSRGDSFYGYTF.

This clonotype was seen a single time. Here the CDR3 DNA reads TGCAGCGTTGATCCTAGCGGGAGACCCAATGAGCAGTTCTTC. It yields the protein CSVDPSGRPNEQFF. J is TRBJ2-1 and V is TRBV29-1, with 10 bases aligning to TRBD2. The CDR3 covers 14 residues. Trimming cost V 3 bases and J 6 bases; bases outside gene matches: 5. Germline V lookup: CDR1 SQVTM, CDR2 ANQGSEA.

This sequence joins TRBV10-3 and TRBJ2-7, with TRBD2 matching 8 bases. The germline V gene encodes CDR1 ENHRY and CDR2 SYGVKD. This CDR3 comprises 14 residues. V was pared by 3 bases and J by 4 bases, with 5 bases of the junction left unmatched. CDR3 coding DNA: TGTGCCATCAGTGACCCGGGACTAGGGTACGAGCAGTACTTC. Encoded protein: CAISDPGLGYEQYF.

The genes are TRBV7-3 and TRBJ1-1; D remains unclear. From germline, CDR1 is SGHTA and CDR2 FQGTGA. This CDR3 is 18 amino acids long. V gave up 1 base and J gave up 5 bases, with 23 bases separating them. The CDR3 DNA reads as TGTGCCAGCAGCTTAAGGCCGCAGTACCCCTTTTCGGGGACTGAAGCTTTCTTT. It translates to CASSLRPQYPFSGTEAFF.

The V call is TRBV2, the J call TRBJ1-4, with D maybe TRBD1 (6 bases). The V and J ends lost 3 bases and 10 bases respectively, with 21 bases between them. The CDR3 has 16 residues. Per the germline V gene, CDR1 is SNHLY and CDR2 is FYNNEI. The CDR3 DNA is TGTGCCAGCAGTGAGGGGGCCGGGTCCCTTGGTTCAAAACTGTTTTTT. It yields the protein CASSEGAGSLGSKLFF.

The chain's CDR3 is CASSSRLAGTDTQYF. CDR3 bases: TGTGCCAGCAGTTCCAGACTAGCGGGCACAGATACGCAGTATTTT. This sequence joins TRBV12-3 or TRBV12-4 and TRBJ2-3; 9 nucleotides match TRBD2. The CDR3 extends over 15 amino acids. J lost 1 base, V lost 4 bases, and 3 bases had no gene match.

V usage is TRBV4-1 and J usage is TRBJ2-7, with D tentatively TRBD1 (5 bases). Germline CDR1 MGHRA, CDR2 YSYEKL. V lost 2 bases and J 3 bases, leaving 11 bases between the germline ends. CDR3 size: 14 residues. The CDR3, as DNA: TGCGCCAGCAGCCAACAGGGATCCGGCTACGAGCAGTACTTC. Translated: CASSQQGSGYEQYF.

V and J are TRBV20-1 and TRBJ2-7; TRBD2 aligns across 7 bases. CDR1 is DFQATT, CDR2 SNEGSKA, per germline (reference sequence). The CDR3 is 14 amino acids. The chain's CDR3 is CSLKASGVSYEQYF. CDR3 in DNA: TGCAGCCTAAAAGCCAGCGGGGTTTCCTACGAGCAGTACTTC.

The genes are TRBV27 and TRBJ1-1; tentatively, D is TRBD1 (5 bases). Looked up from germline, CDR1 is MNHEY and CDR2 is SMNVEV (reference sequence). V was pared by 3 bases and J by 4 bases, with 9 bases between. This CDR3 comprises 13 residues. The CDR3 region is CASSLATGTEAFF. The CDR3 DNA sequence: TGTGCCAGCAGTTTGGCCACAGGCACTGAAGCTTTCTTT.

The chain combines TRBV18 with TRBJ2-5, with D tentatively TRBD1 (5 bases). V was trimmed by 0 bases and J by 2 bases, leaving 13 bases between them. Per germline, CDR1 KGHSH and CDR2 LQKENI. The CDR3 is 16 residues long. The CDR3 here is CASSPPRLGRQETQYF. The DNA for the CDR3 is TGTGCCAGCTCACCACCGAGACTGGGGCGGCAAGAGACCCAGTACTTC.

This chain joins TRBV7-8 and TRBJ1-1, with D maybe TRBD1 (5 bases). Germline CDR1 is SGHVS and CDR2 is FQNEAQ. With 2 bases removed from V and 3 bases from J, the gap between germline ends came to 22 bases. This CDR3 contains 18 residues. For the CDR3, the DNA is TGTGCCAGCAGCTTAACGATGGACATTTTAATGTGTGACACTGAAGCTTTCTTT. It codes for CASSLTMDILMCDTEAFF.

The chain joins TRBV19 to TRBJ1-1, with D possibly TRBD1 on 5 matching bases. CDR3 length: 15 residues. Germline-derived CDR1 and CDR2 are LNHDA and SQIVND (reference sequence). Trimming shortened V by 5 bases and J by 3 bases, and 16 bases separated the two germline ends. In DNA, the CDR3 is TGTGCCAGTAGTCCCGGAACCCGGGGGTACACTGAAGCTTTCTTT. This codes for CASSPGTRGYTEAFF.